These 19 T cell receptor beta chains originate from one sample sequenced in a study of blood T cell repertoires in COVID-19. Only in-frame clones appear in the TCRdb table, and some are missing; sequencing was by immunoSEQ multiplex PCR. The repertoire includes about 100,000 clones, 80% to 90% of them detected once, and about 32% sits in the top ten. Sequencing was performed on peripheral blood. Receptor source: a woman older than 75 with acute or convalescent COVID-19.

The chain recombines TRBV5-1 with TRBJ2-5; 10 bases are a match to TRBD1. This CDR3 has 14 amino acids. V shed 3 bases and J 5 bases; nucleotides not matched to a gene: 4. The germline V gene encodes CDR1 SGHRS and CDR2 YFSETQ. CDR3 bases: TGCGCCAGCAGCTCGGGACAGGGGTTGGAGACCCAGTACTTC. This codes for CASSSGQGLETQYF.

The chain uses TRBV6-5 and TRBJ1-4, with TRBD1 matching 7 bases. The trim removed 6 bases at V and 7 bases at J, leaving 8 bases unmatched. This CDR3 comprises 14 residues. CDR1 and CDR2 from the germline V gene are MNHEY and SVGAGI. CDR3 amino acids: CASRWDSSSEKLFF. CDR3 sequence (DNA): TGTGCCAGCAGGTGGGACAGTAGTAGTGAAAAACTGTTTTTT.

The chain recombines TRBV7-9 with TRBJ2-1, with unresolved D. Trimming removed 3 bases at V and 8 bases at J, with 8 bases between. This CDR3 comprises 12 residues. Germline CDR1 is SEHNR and CDR2 is FQNEAQ (reference sequence). This CDR3 reads CASSFQLDEQFF. The CDR3 region has the DNA TGTGCCAGCAGCTTTCAGCTAGATGAGCAGTTCTTC.

The sample holds a few counts of this clone. The chain carries TRBV6-2 or TRBV6-3 and TRBJ2-7; TRBD2 aligns across 12 bases. Trimming at V came to 5 bases and at J to 0 bases, leaving 11 bases not matched to a gene. CDR3 size: 18 residues. Per the germline V gene, CDR1 is MNHEY and CDR2 is SVGEGT. The DNA for the CDR3 is TGTGCCAGCAGTCAAACGGCCCTGACTAGCGGGGGCTCCTACGAGCAGTACTTC. Translated: CASSQTALTSGGSYEQYF.

This chain uses TRBV2 with TRBJ1-6; 11 nucleotides agree with TRBD1. The CDR3 is 17 amino acids. Trimming removed 5 bases from V and 0 bases from J; junction bases left unmatched: 3. Germline V lookup: CDR1 SNHLY, CDR2 FYNNEI. The CDR3 is CASSRDRGFSYNSPLHF. The CDR3, as DNA: TGTGCCAGCAGTCGGGACAGGGGGTTCTCCTATAATTCACCCCTCCACTTT.

This chain joins TRBV30 and TRBJ2-3; TRBD2 aligns across 7 bases. This CDR3 is 15 amino acids long. Germline lookup yields CDR1 GTSNPN and CDR2 SVGIG (reference sequence). V shed 1 base and J 1 base; nucleotides not matched to a gene: 5. The CDR3 spells CAWSGLAGGTDTQYF. In DNA form, the CDR3 reads TGTGCCTGGAGTGGCCTGGCGGGGGGCACAGATACGCAGTATTTT.

This chain joins TRBV30 and TRBJ2-5; a weak D match, TRBD1 (6 bases). With 3 bases removed from V and 4 bases from J, the gap between germline ends came to 18 bases. CDR3 length: 15 amino acids. Germline CDR1 reads GTSNPN; CDR2 reads SVGIG (reference sequence). The CDR3 nucleotides read TGTGCCTGGAGCGAACAGGGCTCATGGGGAGAGACCCAGTACTTC. It translates to CAWSEQGSWGETQYF.

The chain uses TRBV10-3 and TRBJ2-4, with 15 bases fitting TRBD2. CDR3 size: 19 residues. Germline CDR1 and CDR2: ENHRY and SYGVKD. Unmatched junction bases numbered 9, after V lost 6 bases and J lost 0 bases. CDR3 region: CAISPGLAGGKIAKNIQYF. The CDR3 DNA reads TGTGCCATCAGCCCCGGACTAGCGGGGGGGAAGATAGCCAAAAACATTCAGTACTTC.

The chain carries TRBV28 and TRBJ2-1; tentatively, D is TRBD2 (6 bases). Germline V gene sequence: CDR1 MDHEN, CDR2 SYDVKM. V dropped 5 bases and J dropped 2 bases, with 16 bases sitting between them. CDR3 length equals 16 residues. CDR3 bases: TGTGCCAGCAGTGGAACCGGGACGGGGGCCTACAATGAGCAGTTCTTC. Protein: CASSGTGTGAYNEQFF.

The DNA of the CDR3 is TGTGCCAGCAGCTTGGAAAGAGCAGATACGCAGTATTTT. This gives the protein CASSLERADTQYF. V and J are TRBV5-5 and TRBJ2-3; no definite D call. Trimming shortened V by 0 bases and J by 4 bases, and 6 bases separated the two germline ends. The CDR3 totals 13 residues. Germline CDR1 is SGHKS and CDR2 is YYEKEE (reference sequence). Drawing the rest from reference TRBV5-5 and TRBJ2-3, the complete variable domain is DAGVTQSPTHLIKTRGQQVTLRCSPISGHKSVSWYQQVLGQGPQFIFQYYEKEERGRGNFPDRFSARQFPNYSSELNVNALLLGDSALYLCASSLERADTQYFGPGTRLTVL.

The chain combines TRBV30 with TRBJ1-5, with 8 bases identical to TRBD1. V was clipped by 2 bases and J by 3 bases; unmatched bases: 12. CDR1 is GTSNPN, CDR2 SVGIG, per germline (reference sequence). The CDR3 sequence is 17 residues long. The CDR3 is CAWSPQATGALNQPQHF. DNA for the CDR3: TGTGCCTGGAGTCCCCAGGCGACAGGGGCTCTCAATCAGCCCCAGCATTTT.

This clone showed up just once. Compared with germline, one end of the junction differs, possibly owing to a read error. The gene calls are TRBV24-1 and TRBJ2-1; tentative D call: TRBD1 (5 bases). The V gene's germline CDR1 is KGHDR and CDR2 SFDVKD. The CDR3 contains 12 residues. CDR3 protein: CATSDFTGQGLF. The CDR3, as DNA: TGTGCCACCAGTGATTTCACAGGACAAGGGCTCTTC.

This chain links TRBV7-6 with TRBJ2-2, with 14 bases that match TRBD2. The CDR3 contains 18 residues. From germline, CDR1 is SGHVS and CDR2 FNYEAQ. Trimming removed 4 bases from V and 1 base from J; junction bases left unmatched: 5. The CDR3 coding sequence is TGTGCCAGCAGCTCCCTGGGACTAGCGGGGGAGAACACCGGGGAGCTGTTTTTT. This sequence encodes CASSSLGLAGENTGELFF.

The sample holds one count of this clone. This chain connects TRBV6-1 to TRBJ2-7; weak D call: TRBD1 (5 bases). Trimming removed 0 bases at V and 0 bases at J, with 15 bases between. This CDR3 has 17 residues. The germline V gene encodes CDR1 MNHNS and CDR2 SASEGT. This CDR3 reads CASSEAKDIWSSYEQYF. The CDR3 DNA sequence: TGTGCCAGCAGTGAAGCCAAGGACATATGGAGCTCCTACGAGCAGTACTTC.

V usage is TRBV30 and J usage is TRBJ1-6; 7 bases agree with TRBD1. With 0 bases clipped from V and 2 bases from J, the junction kept 4 bases outside the gene matches. The germline gives CDR1 GTSNPN, CDR2 SVGIG (reference sequence). This CDR3 region has 16 residues. Here the CDR3 reads CAWSVLGQTYNSPLHF. CDR3 nucleotides: TGTGCCTGGAGTGTACTGGGACAGACCTATAATTCACCCCTCCACTTT.

This chain uses TRBV24-1 with TRBJ2-1, with a possible D match to TRBD2 (6 bases). V was pared by 4 bases and J by 7 bases, with 16 bases between. CDR3 size: 15 residues. Looked up from germline, CDR1 is KGHDR and CDR2 is SFDVKD. This CDR3 reads CATSDPTSLSNEQFF. The CDR3 nucleotides read TGTGCCACCAGTGACCCGACTAGTTTGAGTAATGAGCAGTTCTTC.

This clone was seen only once. CDR3 sequence: CASSPRRVGNQPQHF. The CDR3, as DNA: TGTGCCAGCAGTCCCCGCCGGGTCGGCAATCAGCCCCAGCATTTT. The chain carries TRBV6-5 and TRBJ1-5; D remains ambiguous. This CDR3 contains 15 residues. Germline loops: CDR1 MNHEY, CDR2 SVGAGI. With 5 bases removed from V and 2 bases from J, the gap between germline ends came to 13 bases.

The V and J genes are TRBV28 and TRBJ1-4; D ambiguous. CDR1 and CDR2 from the germline V gene are MDHEN and SYDVKM. The CDR3 is made up of 11 amino acids. Trimming shortened V by 10 bases and J by 7 bases, and 10 bases separated the two germline ends. The CDR3 loop reads CATLGGEKLFF. The CDR3, as DNA: TGTGCCACCCTGGGAGGTGAAAAACTGTTTTTT.

The chain recombines TRBV2 with TRBJ2-5; D is ambiguous. The V gene's germline CDR1 is SNHLY and CDR2 FYNNEI. The CDR3 sequence is 13 residues long. V was shortened by 6 bases and J by 4 bases, with 12 bases between the two germline ends. The CDR3 coding sequence is TGTGCCAGCAGGGAACTCAGTGGAGAGACCCAGTACTTC. Protein sequence: CASRELSGETQYF.